Each of the 22 T cell receptor beta chains below was sequenced from the same sample in a study of siplizumab effects on memory and regulatory T cells. Sequenced by immunoSEQ multiplex PCR; TCRdb stores in-frame clones only, minus some. Among some 110,000 clones listed, over 85% were seen once. What was sequenced was Tregs sorted from blood. All receptors come from a human donor in good health.

V usage is TRBV7-2 and J usage is TRBJ2-7, with D unclear. The CDR3 covers 11 residues. CDR1 is SGHTA, CDR2 FQGNSA, per germline. V was pared by 2 bases and J by 4 bases, with 3 bases between. The CDR3 bases are TGTGCCAGCAGCTTACAATACGAGCAGTACTTC. It translates to CASSLQYEQYF.

This sequence joins TRBV5-4 and TRBJ1-1; no clear D gene. The CDR3 has 13 amino acids. CDR1 is SGHNT and CDR2 is YYREEE in the germline V gene (reference sequence). The V end lost 0 bases, the J end lost 10 bases, and 13 bases lay between the germline ends. CDR3 loop: CASSLGQEVGAFF. The CDR3 region has the DNA TGTGCCAGCAGCTTGGGGCAGGAGGTAGGAGCTTTCTTT.

This chain uses TRBV30 with TRBJ2-6; D is unclear. The length of the CDR3 is 14 residues. Germline V gives CDR1 GTSNPN, CDR2 SVGIG (reference sequence). V was shortened by 0 bases and J by 3 bases, with 6 bases between the two germline ends. CDR3 amino acids: CAWSVGFGANVLTF. DNA of the CDR3: TGTGCCTGGAGTGTGGGTTTTGGGGCCAACGTCCTGACTTTC.

V is TRBV27 and J is TRBJ1-1; a weak D match, TRBD1 (5 bases). Germline CDR1 and CDR2: MNHEY and SMNVEV (reference sequence). The CDR3 covers 14 residues. V was trimmed by 6 bases and J by 0 bases, leaving 11 bases between them. The CDR3 coding sequence is TGTGCCAGCAGCTCCAGGGTTCTGAACACTGAAGCTTTCTTT. Translation: CASSSRVLNTEAFF.

The chain employs TRBV18 and TRBJ2-2, with a weak D call TRBD2 (6 bases). V was pared by 3 bases and J by 6 bases, with 17 bases between. The length of the CDR3 is 16 residues. CDR1 is KGHSH, CDR2 LQKENI, per germline. CDR3 bases: TGTGCCAGCTCACCCGTGACTAGGGCGGAGGCCGGGGAGCTGTTTTTT. The encoded protein is CASSPVTRAEAGELFF.

The chain joins TRBV9 to TRBJ2-7; D is undetermined. This CDR3 has 12 amino acids. CDR1 is SGDLS and CDR2 is YYNGEE in the germline V gene. V shed 3 bases and J shed 7 bases, with 11 bases lying between them. CDR3 DNA: TGTGCCAGCAGCGCTAATAGTCGAGAGCAGTACTTC. It encodes CASSANSREQYF. Variable domain in full (rest from reference TRBV9 and TRBJ2-7): DSGVTQTPKHLITATGQRVTLRCSPRSGDLSVYWYQQSLDQGLQFLIQYYNGEERAKGNILERFSAQQFPDLHSELNLSSLELGDSALYFCASSANSREQYFGPGTRLTVT.

Only one count was recorded for this clone. The chain combines TRBV6-1 with TRBJ1-5; D ambiguous. Trimming shortened V by 3 bases and J by 7 bases, and 10 bases separated the two germline ends. The CDR3 has 13 residues. The germline V gene encodes CDR1 MNHNS and CDR2 SASEGT. CDR3 DNA sequence: TGTGCCAGCAGTGAGGGTCTGGGGCAGCCCCAGCATTTT. This translates into CASSEGLGQPQHF.

The CDR3 sequence: CASSSTYGYTF. CDR3 bases: TGTGCCAGCAGTTCCACCTATGGCTACACCTTC. The V call is TRBV6-6, the J call TRBJ1-2; unclear D gene. Trimming pared 4 bases from V and 4 bases from J, leaving 4 bases between. The CDR3 sequence is 11 residues long. CDR1 is MNHNY, CDR2 SVGAGI, per germline (reference sequence).

The chain has TRBV5-4 and TRBJ2-2; no reliable D call. The germline CDR1 and CDR2 sequences are SGHNT and YYREEE (reference sequence). CDR3 size: 16 residues. V was shortened by 0 bases and J by 4 bases, with 13 bases between the two germline ends. DNA of the CDR3: TGTGCCAGCAGCTTGGCTGTGGGATTCAGCACCGGGGAGCTGTTTTTT. Translation gives CASSLAVGFSTGELFF.

The V and J genes are TRBV18 and TRBJ2-5; 9 bases agree with TRBD1. The CDR3 consists of 14 residues. The junction had 0 bases not matched to a gene; V was cut back by 3 bases and J by 1 base. Germline V gene data show CDR1 as KGHSH and CDR2 as LQKENI. The CDR3 loop is CASSPTGGQETQYF. In nucleotides, the CDR3 is TGTGCCAGCTCACCGACAGGGGGCCAAGAGACCCAGTACTTC.

The V gene is TRBV2, the J gene TRBJ2-1, with TRBD2 identical over 9 bases. V gave up 7 bases and J gave up 5 bases; unmatched junction bases: 9. The germline CDR1 and CDR2 sequences are SNHLY and FYNNEI. CDR3 size: 15 residues. CDR3: CASIDRRGGHNEQFF. For the CDR3, the DNA is TGTGCCAGCATCGATCGGCGGGGGGGCCACAATGAGCAGTTCTTC.

V gene TRBV6-5 combines with J gene TRBJ2-3; D is uncertain. The CDR3 spans 12 residues. The germline V gene encodes CDR1 MNHEY and CDR2 SVGAGI. V gave up 6 bases and J gave up 6 bases, with 10 bases separating them. CDR3 coding DNA: TGTGCCAGCAGCCGATCCCTTGATACGCAGTATTTT. Translation gives CASSRSLDTQYF.

This chain joins TRBV27 and TRBJ1-2; D gene unclear. The CDR3 is 14 residues long. Germline V gene sequence: CDR1 MNHEY, CDR2 SMNVEV (reference sequence). Trimming cost V 3 bases and J 0 bases, with 8 bases left between them. The CDR3 nucleotides are TGTGCCAGCAGTTTTTCGGCCACTAACTATGGCTACACCTTC. This translates into CASSFSATNYGYTF.

The DNA for the CDR3 is TGTGCCAGCAGCAGACCTTTAGGGGAGCAGTACTTC. This gives the protein CASSRPLGEQYF. This chain connects TRBV5-6 to TRBJ2-7; no clear D gene. Germline lookup yields CDR1 SGHDT and CDR2 YYEEEE. This CDR3 contains 12 residues. The germline V and J ends were trimmed by 4 bases and 7 bases, with 12 bases remaining between them. The complete variable domain, with remaining parts taken from reference TRBV5-6 and TRBJ2-7, reads DAGVTQSPTHLIKTRGQQVTLRCSPKSGHDTVSWYQQALGQGPQFIFQYYEEEERQRGNFPDRFSGHQFPNYSSELNVNALLLGDSALYLCASSRPLGEQYFGPGTRLTVT.

This sequence joins TRBV29-1 and TRBJ1-3; D unresolved. The CDR3 consists of 13 residues. CDR1 is SQVTM and CDR2 is ANQGSEA in the germline V gene. The germline V and J ends were trimmed by 6 bases and 2 bases, with 11 bases remaining between them. The CDR3 spells CSVTQGAGNTIYF. Here the CDR3 DNA reads TGCAGCGTGACCCAAGGTGCTGGAAACACCATATATTTT.

The chain couples TRBV9 to TRBJ1-5; weak D call: TRBD1 (6 bases). Germline loops: CDR1 SGDLS, CDR2 YYNGEE. The germline V and J ends were trimmed by 4 bases and 5 bases, with 10 bases remaining between them. This CDR3 comprises 13 residues. The CDR3 is CASSRDTDQPQHF. For the CDR3, the DNA is TGTGCCAGCAGCCGGGACACCGATCAGCCCCAGCATTTT.

J is TRBJ2-7 and V is TRBV18, with D hard to call. CDR3 length: 14 amino acids. The germline CDR1 and CDR2 sequences are KGHSH and LQKENI. Trimming removed 1 base at V and 0 bases at J, with 7 bases between. The CDR3 is CASSPLRGSYEQYF. The CDR3 DNA reads TGTGCCAGCTCACCACTTCGCGGCTCCTACGAGCAGTACTTC.

This clone is a singleton in its sample. The V call is TRBV11-2, the J call TRBJ2-1, with 9 bases identical to TRBD1. Germline trimming cut 6 bases from V and 9 bases from J; bases unmatched to any gene: 12. CDR3 length: 15 amino acids. Germline CDR1 is SGHAT and CDR2 is FQNNGV. The CDR3 nucleotides are TGTGCCAGCAGGGGAGCCTGGGGACAGGGTAGTGAGCAGTTCTTC. Protein sequence: CASRGAWGQGSEQFF.

The rearrangement joins TRBV2 to TRBJ1-6; D might be TRBD1 (5 bases). Looked up from germline, CDR1 is SNHLY and CDR2 is FYNNEI. V was shortened by 1 base and J by 7 bases, with 11 bases between the two germline ends. This CDR3 is built from 15 residues. This CDR3 reads CASSEEGRDNSPLHF. In nucleotides, the CDR3 is TGTGCCAGCAGTGAAGAGGGCAGGGACAATTCACCCCTCCACTTT.

This chain connects TRBV19 to TRBJ1-6; D may be TRBD1 (5 bases). The CDR3 totals 15 residues. Per the germline V gene, CDR1 is LNHDA and CDR2 is SQIVND (reference sequence). V lost 7 bases and J 10 bases, leaving 20 bases between the germline ends. The chain's CDR3 is CASKGLSGLRSPLHF. The CDR3, as DNA: TGTGCCAGTAAGGGCCTCTCAGGGTTACGGTCACCCCTCCACTTT.

This chain connects TRBV27 to TRBJ1-6; 9 bases match TRBD1. The germline CDR1 and CDR2 sequences are MNHEY and SMNVEV (reference sequence). Trimming at V came to 0 bases and at J to 10 bases, leaving 4 bases not matched to a gene. This CDR3 has 15 residues. CDR3 in amino acids: CASSLSGTGRSPLHF. The CDR3 DNA follows: TGTGCCAGCAGTTTATCTGGGACAGGGCGGTCACCCCTCCACTTT.

CDR3: CASSYQTRSSYNEQFF. In nucleotides, the CDR3 is TGTGCCAGCAGCTACCAGACTAGGAGCTCCTACAATGAGCAGTTCTTC. The chain employs TRBV4-2 and TRBJ2-1; TRBD2 might be the D (6 bases). The CDR3 is 16 amino acids. V lost 5 bases and J 0 bases, leaving 14 bases between the germline ends. Per germline, CDR1 LGHNA and CDR2 YNFKEQ.